Listed here are 13 T cell receptor beta chains from one sample, sequenced in a study of blood T cell repertoires in COVID-19. Using immunoSEQ multiplex PCR, the repertoire was profiled, and TCRdb retains in-frame clones only, with some absent. The table includes under 300,000 clones, about 85% detected once. Sequenced sample: peripheral blood. The receptors stem from a woman aged 55-69 years with active or convalescent COVID-19.

There are a few counts of this clone. The chain links TRBV7-2 to TRBJ1-3; D call uncertain. The CDR3 runs to 14 residues. With 5 bases removed from V and 0 bases from J, the gap between germline ends came to 8 bases. Germline lookup yields CDR1 SGHTA and CDR2 FQGNSA. CDR3 in DNA: TGTGCCAGCAGCGCTGAGTACTCTGGAAACACCATATATTTT. It yields the protein CASSAEYSGNTIYF.

The chain carries TRBV7-3 and TRBJ2-1; possible D gene TRBD1, 6 bases. The CDR3 has 14 amino acids. Trimming took off 0 bases at V and 6 bases at J, with 9 bases between the two ends. Germline V gene sequence: CDR1 SGHTA, CDR2 FQGTGA. The CDR3 DNA follows: TGTGCCAGCAGCTTAACTGTAGGGGGCAATGAGCAGTTCTTC. Amino acid sequence: CASSLTVGGNEQFF.

In its sample, this clone was seen a few times. V usage is TRBV10-3 and J usage is TRBJ1-1; tentatively, D is TRBD1 (6 bases). Looked up from germline, CDR1 is ENHRY and CDR2 is SYGVKD. This CDR3 spans 13 amino acids. Deletions cut 6 bases from V and 5 bases from J, with 13 bases between. The CDR3 loop is CAIRTGPKTEAFF. CDR3 bases: TGTGCCATCAGGACAGGCCCGAAGACTGAAGCTTTCTTT.

This clone has only one observation. Here the CDR3 DNA reads TGTGCCAGCAGCTATACTAGCGGGAGGGCGCAAAATGAGCAGTTCTTC. Amino acids: CASSYTSGRAQNEQFF. The rearrangement uses TRBV7-9 and TRBJ2-1; 13 nucleotides agree with TRBD2. Germline-derived CDR1 and CDR2 are SEHNR and FQNEAQ (reference sequence). The CDR3 extends over 16 amino acids. With V trimmed by 4 bases and J by 7 bases, 7 bases remained unmatched. The variable domain in full, completed from reference TRBV7-9 and TRBJ2-1, reads DTGVSQNPRHKITKRGQNVTFRCDPISEHNRLYWYRQTLGQGPEFLTYFQNEAQLEKSRLLSDRFSAERPKGSFSTLEIQRTEQGDSAMYLCASSYTSGRAQNEQFFGPGTRLTVL.

This clone came up a few times. The chain uses TRBV4-1 and TRBJ2-3, with 7 bases aligning to TRBD2. Germline CDR1 MGHRA, CDR2 YSYEKL. The CDR3 is 16 residues long. J gave up 0 bases and V 4 bases, and 7 bases lay outside the gene matches. CDR3 DNA: TGCGCCAGCAGCCCCCGACCTAGCGGAAGCACAGATACGCAGTATTTT. Translated: CASSPRPSGSTDTQYF.

The V call is TRBV11-2, the J call TRBJ1-5; 7 nucleotides line up with TRBD1. The junction had 8 bases not matched to a gene; V was cut back by 4 bases and J by 11 bases. The CDR3 has 13 amino acids. CDR1 and CDR2 (germline): SGHAT, FQNNGV. The CDR3 region has the DNA TGTGCCAGCAGCTACCGACAGGGCAGCTCCCAGCATTTT. It encodes CASSYRQGSSQHF. Full variable domain (missing parts from reference TRBV11-2 and TRBJ1-5): EAGVAQSPRYKIIEKRQSVAFWCNPISGHATLYWYQQILGQGPKLLIQFQNNGVVDDSQLPKDRFSAERLKGVDSTLKIQPAKLEDSAVYLCASSYRQGSSQHFGDGTRLSIL.

V and J are TRBV28 and TRBJ2-5; 7 bases map to TRBD2. This CDR3 spans 17 amino acids. Germline assignment: CDR1 MDHEN and CDR2 SYDVKM. V lost 2 bases and J lost 4; bases outside the gene matches: 13. In DNA, the CDR3 is TGTGCCAGCAGTTTACTGGGTATGGGGGGGACGGGAGAGACCCAGTACTTC. Amino acid sequence: CASSLLGMGGTGETQYF.

V gene TRBV6-5 combines with J gene TRBJ1-3; D is ambiguous. Germline loops: CDR1 MNHEY, CDR2 SVGAGI. There are 12 residues in the CDR3. With 7 bases removed from V and 3 bases from J, the gap between germline ends came to 7 bases. CDR3 in DNA: TGTGCCAGCACCCCAGGTGGAAACACCATATATTTT. This encodes CASTPGGNTIYF.

This clone was seen just once. The gene calls are TRBV11-3 and TRBJ2-1; 10 bases line up with TRBD2. CDR3 size: 16 residues. Germline lookup yields CDR1 SGHNT and CDR2 YENEEA. J was trimmed by 6 bases and V by 5 bases; bases with no gene match: 10. The DNA of the CDR3 is TGTGCCAGCAGCGAAAGAGTCCAGCGGGAGGGCAATGAGCAGTTCTTC. Translation: CASSERVQREGNEQFF.

The chain carries TRBV12-5 and TRBJ2-1; weak D call: TRBD2 (5 bases). In germline, CDR1 is LGHNT, CDR2 FRNRAP. The CDR3 consists of 14 residues. V was shortened by 0 bases and J by 8 bases, with 11 bases between the two germline ends. In DNA form, the CDR3 reads TGTGCTAGTGGTTTGGTTCTGGAGGTGTATGAGCAGTTCTTC. Protein product: CASGLVLEVYEQFF.

This chain uses TRBV13 with TRBJ2-2; 7 nucleotides agree with TRBD2. The germline gives CDR1 PRHDT, CDR2 FYEKMQ (reference sequence). The V segment lost 11 bases and the J segment 4 bases; nucleotides outside the gene matches: 4. CDR3 size: 12 residues. This CDR3 is CAGSGGTGELFF. The CDR3 region has the DNA TGTGCCGGGTCGGGGGGCACCGGGGAGCTGTTTTTT. The full variable domain, with the rest looked up from reference TRBV13 and TRBJ2-2, is AAGVIQSPRHLIKEKRETATLKCYPIPRHDTVYWYQQGPGQDPQFLISFYEKMQSDKGSIPDRFSAQQFSDYHSELNMSSLELGDSALYFCAGSGGTGELFFGEGSRLTVL.

The chain recombines TRBV7-9 with TRBJ2-7; 9 bases are a match to TRBD2. The germline V gene encodes CDR1 SEHNR and CDR2 FQNEAQ (reference sequence). The J segment lost 2 bases and the V segment lost 5 bases, leaving 1 base of the junction unmatched. This CDR3 has 13 amino acids. The chain's CDR3 is CASSASGAYEQYV. The CDR3 DNA follows: TGTGCCAGCAGCGCTAGCGGGGCCTACGAGCAGTACGTC.

This clone was seen a few times. The rearrangement joins TRBV27 to TRBJ2-7, with D hard to call. Per germline, CDR1 MNHEY and CDR2 SMNVEV (reference sequence). V gave up 6 bases and J gave up 4 bases, with 10 bases separating them. CDR3 length: 12 residues. The CDR3 DNA follows: TGTGCCAGCAGGACCACAGCATACGAGCAGTACTTC. Protein: CASRTTAYEQYF.